Below, 5 T cell receptor beta chains from the same sample are listed, as sequenced in a study of cytomegalovirus exposure and HLA in healthy donors. PCR used 60 Vbeta primers and 13 Jbeta primers. Using immunoSEQ multiplex PCR, the repertoire was profiled, and TCRdb retains in-frame clones only, with some absent. The table records 150,000 to 200,000 clones, about 80% of them present only once. Sequencing was done on a sample of PBMCs. These receptors came from a woman aged 25 to 39 in good health and CMV-seronegative.

J is TRBJ2-5 and V is TRBV28, with 8 nucleotides matching TRBD1. The last part of the DNA fits TRBJ2-7 better; the J call may be wrong. The CDR3 totals 12 residues. Per the germline V gene, CDR1 is MDHEN and CDR2 is SYDVKM. The CDR3 DNA reads TGTGCCAGCAGCCTGACAGGGGACGAGCAGTACTTC. Protein: CASSLTGDEQYF.

This chain uses TRBV10-3 with TRBJ1-2; no firm D call. Germline V gene lookup returns CDR1 ENHRY and CDR2 SYGVKD. This CDR3 has 13 amino acids. Between the trimmed V and J ends, which lost 3 bases and 5 bases, there was a span of 10 bases. CDR3 DNA sequence: TGTGCCATCAGTGATGAACCAGGTTATGGCTACACCTTC. Protein product: CAISDEPGYGYTF.

The chain joins TRBV27 to TRBJ2-5; D possibly corresponds to TRBD2 (6 bases). The CDR3 sequence is 13 residues long. The V gene lost 3 bases and the J gene lost 5 bases, with 10 bases spanning the gap. Per germline, CDR1 MNHEY and CDR2 SMNVEV (reference sequence). The CDR3 loop reads CASSFGGWETQYF. For the CDR3, the DNA is TGTGCCAGCAGTTTTGGGGGGTGGGAGACCCAGTACTTC.

This chain joins TRBV7-9 and TRBJ2-5; D remains ambiguous. This CDR3 has 15 amino acids. CDR1 is SEHNR, CDR2 FQNEAQ, per germline (reference sequence). The V end was cut by 0 bases, the J end by 5 bases, with 13 bases between. The CDR3 spells CASSLARSDGETQYF. CDR3 DNA: TGTGCCAGCAGCTTAGCGCGCAGTGACGGGGAGACCCAGTACTTC.

V and J are TRBV12-5 and TRBJ2-3; D may be TRBD2 (6 bases). Deletions cut 1 base from V and 4 bases from J, with 12 bases between. The germline gives CDR1 LGHNT, CDR2 FRNRAP. The CDR3 totals 15 residues. The CDR3 DNA sequence: TGTGCTAGTGGTTTGGGTTTAGGAGGGGCAGATACGCAGTATTTT. Its translation: CASGLGLGGADTQYF. The complete variable domain, with remaining parts taken from reference TRBV12-5 and TRBJ2-3, reads DARVTQTPRHKVTEMGQEVTMRCQPILGHNTVFWYRQTMMQGLELLAYFRNRAPLDDSGMPKDRFSAEMPDATLATLKIQPSEPRDSAVYFCASGLGLGGADTQYFGPGTRLTVL.